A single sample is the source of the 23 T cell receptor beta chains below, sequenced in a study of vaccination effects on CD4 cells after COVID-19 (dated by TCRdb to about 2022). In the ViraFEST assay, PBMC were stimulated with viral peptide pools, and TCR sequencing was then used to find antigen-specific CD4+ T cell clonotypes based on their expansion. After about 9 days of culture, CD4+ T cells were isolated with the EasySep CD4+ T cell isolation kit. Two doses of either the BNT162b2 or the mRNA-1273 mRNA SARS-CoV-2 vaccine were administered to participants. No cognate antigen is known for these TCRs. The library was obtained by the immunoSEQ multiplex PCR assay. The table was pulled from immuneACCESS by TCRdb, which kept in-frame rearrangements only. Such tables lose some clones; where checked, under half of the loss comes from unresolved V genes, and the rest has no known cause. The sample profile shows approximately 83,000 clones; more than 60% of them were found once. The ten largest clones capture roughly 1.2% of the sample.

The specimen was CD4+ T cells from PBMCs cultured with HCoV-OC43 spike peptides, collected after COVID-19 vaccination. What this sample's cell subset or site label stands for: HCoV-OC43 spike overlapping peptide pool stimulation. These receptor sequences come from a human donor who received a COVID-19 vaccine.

The CDR3 coding sequence is TGCGCCAGCAGTGAGGGGCGGGGGAGCCCCTACAATGAGCAGTTCTTC. It is translated as CASSEGRGSPYNEQFF. The rearrangement uses TRBV10-1 and TRBJ2-1, with 7 positions matching TRBD2. The CDR3 totals 16 residues. In germline, CDR1 is WNHNN, CDR2 SYGVQD (reference sequence). V lost 2 bases, J lost 2 bases, and 6 bases stayed unmatched.

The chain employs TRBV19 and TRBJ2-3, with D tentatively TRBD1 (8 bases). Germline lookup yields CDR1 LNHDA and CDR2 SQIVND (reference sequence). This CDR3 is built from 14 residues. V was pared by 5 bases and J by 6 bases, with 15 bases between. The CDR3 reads CASSSGQGGDTQYF. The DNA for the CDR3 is TGTGCCAGTAGTTCCGGACAGGGAGGGGATACGCAGTATTTT.

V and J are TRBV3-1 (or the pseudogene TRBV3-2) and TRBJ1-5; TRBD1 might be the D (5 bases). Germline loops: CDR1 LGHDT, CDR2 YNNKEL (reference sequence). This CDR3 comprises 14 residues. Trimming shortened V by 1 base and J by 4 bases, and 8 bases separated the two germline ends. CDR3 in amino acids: CASSQASGNQPQHF. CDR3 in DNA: TGTGCCAGCAGCCAAGCGTCAGGGAATCAGCCCCAGCATTTT.

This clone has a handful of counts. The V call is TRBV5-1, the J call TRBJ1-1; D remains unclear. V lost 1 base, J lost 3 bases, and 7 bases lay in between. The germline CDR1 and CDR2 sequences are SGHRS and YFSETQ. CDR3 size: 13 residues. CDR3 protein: CASSLLLDTEAFF. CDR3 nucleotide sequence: TGCGCCAGCAGCTTGTTACTGGACACTGAAGCTTTCTTT.

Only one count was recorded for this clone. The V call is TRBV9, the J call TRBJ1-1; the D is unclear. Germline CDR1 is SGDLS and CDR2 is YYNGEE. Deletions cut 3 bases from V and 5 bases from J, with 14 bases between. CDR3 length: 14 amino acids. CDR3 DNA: TGTGCCAGCAGCGCCCGGGTGGGAGGGACTGAAGCTTTCTTT. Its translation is CASSARVGGTEAFF.

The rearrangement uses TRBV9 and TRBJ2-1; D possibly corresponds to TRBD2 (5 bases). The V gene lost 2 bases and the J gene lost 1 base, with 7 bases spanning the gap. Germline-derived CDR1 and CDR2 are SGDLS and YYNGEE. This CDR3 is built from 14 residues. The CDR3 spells CASSVPGSYNEQFF. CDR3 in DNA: TGTGCCAGCAGCGTTCCGGGGTCCTACAATGAGCAGTTCTTC.

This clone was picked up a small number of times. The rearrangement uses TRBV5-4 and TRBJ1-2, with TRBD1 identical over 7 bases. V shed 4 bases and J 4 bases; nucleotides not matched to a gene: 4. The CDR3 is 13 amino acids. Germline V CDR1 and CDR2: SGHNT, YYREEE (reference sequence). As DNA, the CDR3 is TGTGCCAGCAGCCGGGACAGCGCCTATGGCTACACCTTC. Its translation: CASSRDSAYGYTF.

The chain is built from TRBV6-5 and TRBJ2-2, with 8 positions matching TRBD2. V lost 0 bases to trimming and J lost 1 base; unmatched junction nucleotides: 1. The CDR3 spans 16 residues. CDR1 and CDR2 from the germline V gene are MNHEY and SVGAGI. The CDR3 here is CASSYSRGGNTGELFF. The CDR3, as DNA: TGTGCCAGCAGTTACTCTCGGGGGGGGAACACCGGGGAGCTGTTTTTT.

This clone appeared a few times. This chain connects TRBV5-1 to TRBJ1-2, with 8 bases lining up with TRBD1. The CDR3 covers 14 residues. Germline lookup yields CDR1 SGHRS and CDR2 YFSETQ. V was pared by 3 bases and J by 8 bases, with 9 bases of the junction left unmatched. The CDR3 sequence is CASSYGLQGEGYTF. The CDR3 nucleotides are TGCGCCAGCAGCTACGGGTTACAGGGGGAGGGCTACACCTTC.

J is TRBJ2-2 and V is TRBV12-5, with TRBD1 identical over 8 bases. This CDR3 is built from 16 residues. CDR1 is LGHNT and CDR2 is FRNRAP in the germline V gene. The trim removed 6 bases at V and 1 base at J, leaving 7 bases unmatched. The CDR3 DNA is TGTGCTAGTGGACTGGACAGGGTGGGGAACACCGGGGAGCTGTTTTTT. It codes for CASGLDRVGNTGELFF. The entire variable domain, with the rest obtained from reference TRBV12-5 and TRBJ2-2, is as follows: DARVTQTPRHKVTEMGQEVTMRCQPILGHNTVFWYRQTMMQGLELLAYFRNRAPLDDSGMPKDRFSAEMPDATLATLKIQPSEPRDSAVYFCASGLDRVGNTGELFFGEGSRLTVL.

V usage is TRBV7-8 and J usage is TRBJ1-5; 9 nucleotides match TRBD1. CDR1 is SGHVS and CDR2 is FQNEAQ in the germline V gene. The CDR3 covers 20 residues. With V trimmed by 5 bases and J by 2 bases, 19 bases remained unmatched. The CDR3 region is CASSPDVWTGALFGNQPQHF. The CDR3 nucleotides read TGTGCCAGCAGCCCTGACGTTTGGACAGGGGCGTTATTTGGCAATCAGCCCCAGCATTTT.

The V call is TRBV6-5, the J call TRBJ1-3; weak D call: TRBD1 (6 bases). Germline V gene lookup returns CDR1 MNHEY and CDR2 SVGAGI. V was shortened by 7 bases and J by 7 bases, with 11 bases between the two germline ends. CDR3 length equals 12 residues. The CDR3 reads CASTNRENTIYF. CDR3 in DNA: TGTGCCAGCACGAACAGGGAGAACACCATATATTTT.

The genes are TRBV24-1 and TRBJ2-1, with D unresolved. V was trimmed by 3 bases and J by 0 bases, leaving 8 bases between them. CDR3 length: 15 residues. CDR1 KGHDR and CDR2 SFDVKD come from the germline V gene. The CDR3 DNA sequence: TGTGCCACCAGTGATGGTTTTGCCTCCTACAATGAGCAGTTCTTC. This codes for CATSDGFASYNEQFF.

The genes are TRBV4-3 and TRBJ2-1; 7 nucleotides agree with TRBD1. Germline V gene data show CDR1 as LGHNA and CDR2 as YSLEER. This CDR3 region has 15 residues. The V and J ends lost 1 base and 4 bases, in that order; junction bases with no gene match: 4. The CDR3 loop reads CASSQGKGAYNEQFF. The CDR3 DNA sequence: TGCGCCAGCAGCCAAGGAAAGGGGGCATACAATGAGCAGTTCTTC.

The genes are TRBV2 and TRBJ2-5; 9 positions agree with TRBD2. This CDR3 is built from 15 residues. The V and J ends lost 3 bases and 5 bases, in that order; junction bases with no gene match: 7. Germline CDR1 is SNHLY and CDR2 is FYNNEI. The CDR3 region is CASSEGLAGTETQYF. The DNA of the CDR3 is TGTGCCAGCAGTGAGGGGCTAGCGGGGACGGAGACCCAGTACTTC.

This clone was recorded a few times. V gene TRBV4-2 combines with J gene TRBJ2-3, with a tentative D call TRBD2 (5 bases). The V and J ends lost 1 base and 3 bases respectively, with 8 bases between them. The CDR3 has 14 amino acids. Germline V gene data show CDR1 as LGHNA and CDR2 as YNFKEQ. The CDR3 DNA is TGTGCCAGCAGCCAAGGGACTCGGACAGATACGCAGTATTTT. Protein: CASSQGTRTDTQYF.

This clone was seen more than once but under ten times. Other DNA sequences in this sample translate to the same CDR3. CDR3 DNA sequence: TGCGCCAGCAGTTCTGACGTCAACTATGGCTACACCTTC. The encoded protein is CASSSDVNYGYTF. The rearrangement links TRBV5-1 to TRBJ1-2; no reliable D call. The CDR3 consists of 13 residues. Per the germline V gene, CDR1 is SGHRS and CDR2 is YFSETQ. The V end lost 5 bases, the J end lost 2 bases, and 10 bases lay between the germline ends.

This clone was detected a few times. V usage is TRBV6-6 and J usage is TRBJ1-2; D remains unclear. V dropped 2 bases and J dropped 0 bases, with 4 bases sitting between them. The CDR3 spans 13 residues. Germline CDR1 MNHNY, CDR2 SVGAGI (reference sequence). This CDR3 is CASSYGANYGYTF. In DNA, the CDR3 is TGTGCCAGCAGTTACGGGGCTAACTATGGCTACACCTTC.

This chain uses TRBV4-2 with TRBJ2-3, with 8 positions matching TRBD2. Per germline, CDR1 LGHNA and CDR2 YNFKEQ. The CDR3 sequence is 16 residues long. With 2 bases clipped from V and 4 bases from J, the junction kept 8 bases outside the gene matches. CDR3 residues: CASSQWDGGAPDTQYF. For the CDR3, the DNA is TGTGCCAGCAGCCAATGGGACGGGGGGGCCCCAGATACGCAGTATTTT.

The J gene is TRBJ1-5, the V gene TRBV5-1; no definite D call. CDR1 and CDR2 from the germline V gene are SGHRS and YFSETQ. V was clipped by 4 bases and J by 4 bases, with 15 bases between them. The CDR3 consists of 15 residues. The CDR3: CASSPSDGPNQPQHF. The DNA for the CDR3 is TGCGCCAGCAGCCCCTCGGACGGGCCGAATCAGCCCCAGCATTTT. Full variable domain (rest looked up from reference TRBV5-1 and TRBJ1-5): KAGVTQTPRYLIKTRGQQVTLSCSPISGHRSVSWYQQTPGQGLQFLFEYFSETQRNKGNFPGRFSGRQFSNSRSEMNVSTLELGDSALYLCASSPSDGPNQPQHFGDGTRLSIL.

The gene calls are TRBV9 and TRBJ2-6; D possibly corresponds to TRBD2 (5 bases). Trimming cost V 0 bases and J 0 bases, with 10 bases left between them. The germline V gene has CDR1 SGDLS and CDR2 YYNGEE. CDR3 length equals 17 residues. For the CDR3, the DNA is TGTGCCAGCAGCGTAGGATGGGGAGTCTCTGGGGCCAACGTCCTGACTTTC. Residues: CASSVGWGVSGANVLTF.

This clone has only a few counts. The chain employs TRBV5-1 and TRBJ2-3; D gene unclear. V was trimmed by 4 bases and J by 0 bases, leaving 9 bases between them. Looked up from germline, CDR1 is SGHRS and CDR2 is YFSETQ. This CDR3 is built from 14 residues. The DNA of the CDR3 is TGCGCCAGCAGCCCCACGGCTAGCACAGATACGCAGTATTTT. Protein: CASSPTASTDTQYF.

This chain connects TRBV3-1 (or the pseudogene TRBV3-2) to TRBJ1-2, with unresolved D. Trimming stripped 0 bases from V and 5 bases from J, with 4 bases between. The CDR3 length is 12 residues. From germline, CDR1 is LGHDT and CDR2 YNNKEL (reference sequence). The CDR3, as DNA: TGTGCCAGCAGCCAAGAAGTGTATGGCTACACCTTC. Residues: CASSQEVYGYTF.